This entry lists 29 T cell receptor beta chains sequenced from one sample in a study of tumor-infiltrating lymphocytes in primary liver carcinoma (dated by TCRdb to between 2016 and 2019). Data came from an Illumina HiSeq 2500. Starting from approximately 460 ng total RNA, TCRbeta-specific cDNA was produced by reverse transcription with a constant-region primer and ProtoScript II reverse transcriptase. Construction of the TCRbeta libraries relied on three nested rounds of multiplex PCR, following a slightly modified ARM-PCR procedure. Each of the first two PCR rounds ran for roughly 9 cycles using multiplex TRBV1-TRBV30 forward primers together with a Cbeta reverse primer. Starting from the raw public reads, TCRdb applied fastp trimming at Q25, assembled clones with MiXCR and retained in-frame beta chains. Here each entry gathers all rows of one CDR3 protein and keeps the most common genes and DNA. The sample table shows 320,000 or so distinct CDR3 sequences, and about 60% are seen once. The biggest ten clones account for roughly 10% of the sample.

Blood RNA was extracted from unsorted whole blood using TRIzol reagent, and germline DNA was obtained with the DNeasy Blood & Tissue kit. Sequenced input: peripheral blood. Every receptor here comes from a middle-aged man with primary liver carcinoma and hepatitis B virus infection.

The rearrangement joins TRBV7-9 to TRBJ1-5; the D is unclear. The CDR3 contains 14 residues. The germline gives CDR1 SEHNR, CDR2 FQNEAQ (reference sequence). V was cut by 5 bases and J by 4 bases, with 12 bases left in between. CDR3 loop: CASSHTSQNQPQHF. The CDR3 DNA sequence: TGTGCCAGCAGCCACACGTCCCAGAATCAGCCCCAGCATTTT.

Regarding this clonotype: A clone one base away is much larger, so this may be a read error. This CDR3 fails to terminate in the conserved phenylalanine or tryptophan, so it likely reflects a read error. CDR3 DNA: TGTGCCAGCAGTTTGCGCGAGGGTGAGCAGTTCTTA. Amino acid sequence: CASSLREGEQFL. The chain has TRBV28 and TRBJ2-1, with a weak D call TRBD2 (5 bases). V was shortened by 3 bases and J by 9 bases, with 9 bases between the two germline ends. The CDR3 consists of 12 residues. Germline V gene lookup returns CDR1 MDHEN and CDR2 SYDVKM.

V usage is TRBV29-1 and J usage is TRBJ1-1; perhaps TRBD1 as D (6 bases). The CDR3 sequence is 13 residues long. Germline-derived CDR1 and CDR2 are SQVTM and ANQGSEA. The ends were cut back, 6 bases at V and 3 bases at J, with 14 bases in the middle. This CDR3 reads CSVTWGADTEAFF. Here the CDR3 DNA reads TGCAGCGTGACGTGGGGGGCGGACACTGAAGCTTTCTTT.

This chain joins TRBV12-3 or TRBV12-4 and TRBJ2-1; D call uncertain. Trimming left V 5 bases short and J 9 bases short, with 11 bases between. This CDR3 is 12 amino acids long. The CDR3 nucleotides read TGTGCCAGCAGTACTGTCAACGGTGAGCAGTTCTTC. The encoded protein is CASSTVNGEQFF.

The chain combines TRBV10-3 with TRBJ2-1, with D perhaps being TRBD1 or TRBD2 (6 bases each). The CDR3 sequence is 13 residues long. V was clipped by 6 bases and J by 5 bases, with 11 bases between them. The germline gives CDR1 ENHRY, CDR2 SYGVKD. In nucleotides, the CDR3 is TGTGCCATCAGAACAAGGGGGGACAATGAGCAGTTCTTC. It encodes CAIRTRGDNEQFF.

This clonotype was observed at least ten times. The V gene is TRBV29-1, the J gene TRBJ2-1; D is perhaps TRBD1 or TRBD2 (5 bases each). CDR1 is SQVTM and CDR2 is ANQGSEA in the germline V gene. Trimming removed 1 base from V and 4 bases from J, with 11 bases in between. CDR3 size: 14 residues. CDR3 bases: TGCAGCGTTGAAGGGCCGGGACGGTACAATGAGCAGTTCTTC. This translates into CSVEGPGRYNEQFF.

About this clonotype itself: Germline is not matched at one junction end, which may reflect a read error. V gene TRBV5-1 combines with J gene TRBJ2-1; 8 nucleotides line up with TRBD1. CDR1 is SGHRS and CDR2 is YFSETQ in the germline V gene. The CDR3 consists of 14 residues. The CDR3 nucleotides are TGCGCCAGCAACTTGCCGACAGGGGACAATGAGCAGTTCTTC. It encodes CASNLPTGDNEQFF.

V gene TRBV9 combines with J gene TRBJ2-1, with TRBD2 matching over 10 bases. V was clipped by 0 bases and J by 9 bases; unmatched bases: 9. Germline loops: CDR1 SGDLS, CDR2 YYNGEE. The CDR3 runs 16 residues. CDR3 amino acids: CASSVVRAGGPGEQFF. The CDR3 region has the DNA TGTGCCAGCAGCGTAGTGCGAGCGGGAGGGCCAGGTGAGCAGTTCTTC.

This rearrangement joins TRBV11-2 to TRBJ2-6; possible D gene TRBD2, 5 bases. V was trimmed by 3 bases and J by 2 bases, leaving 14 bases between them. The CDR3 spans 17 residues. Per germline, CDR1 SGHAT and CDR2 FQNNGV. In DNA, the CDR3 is TGTGCCAGCAGCTTGACGAGAGGGAGAACTGGGGCCAACGTCCTGACTTTC. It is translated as CASSLTRGRTGANVLTF.

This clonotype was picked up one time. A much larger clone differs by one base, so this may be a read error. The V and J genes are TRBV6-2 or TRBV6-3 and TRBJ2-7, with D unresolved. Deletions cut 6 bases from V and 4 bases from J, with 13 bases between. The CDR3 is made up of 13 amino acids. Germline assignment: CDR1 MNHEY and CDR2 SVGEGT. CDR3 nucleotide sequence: TGTGCCAGCAGGCAACTGAGCCCATACGAGCAGTACTTC. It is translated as CASRQLSPYEQYF.

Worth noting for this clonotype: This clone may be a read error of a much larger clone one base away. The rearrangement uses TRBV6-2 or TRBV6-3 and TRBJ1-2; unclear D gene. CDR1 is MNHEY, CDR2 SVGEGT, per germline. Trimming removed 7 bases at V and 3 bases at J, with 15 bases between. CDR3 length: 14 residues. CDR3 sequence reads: CASIPDGWDYGYTF. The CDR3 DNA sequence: TGTGCCAGCATTCCTGACGGATGGGACTATGGCTACACCTTC.

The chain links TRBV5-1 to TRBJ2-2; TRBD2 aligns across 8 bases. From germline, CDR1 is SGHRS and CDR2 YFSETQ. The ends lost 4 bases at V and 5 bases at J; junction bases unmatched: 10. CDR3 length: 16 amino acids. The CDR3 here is CASSLAGLGRTGELFF. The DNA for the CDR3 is TGCGCCAGCAGCCTGGCGGGACTAGGGAGGACCGGGGAGCTGTTTTTT. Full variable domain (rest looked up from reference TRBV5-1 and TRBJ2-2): KAGVTQTPRYLIKTRGQQVTLSCSPISGHRSVSWYQQTPGQGLQFLFEYFSETQRNKGNFPGRFSGRQFSNSRSEMNVSTLELGDSALYLCASSLAGLGRTGELFFGEGSRLTVL.

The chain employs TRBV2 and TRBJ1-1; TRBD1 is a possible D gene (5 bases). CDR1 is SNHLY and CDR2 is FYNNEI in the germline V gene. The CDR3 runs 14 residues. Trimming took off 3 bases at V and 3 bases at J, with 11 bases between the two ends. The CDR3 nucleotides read TGTGCCAGCAGTGATTTTGAGGGGTACACTGAAGCTTTCTTT. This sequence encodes CASSDFEGYTEAFF.

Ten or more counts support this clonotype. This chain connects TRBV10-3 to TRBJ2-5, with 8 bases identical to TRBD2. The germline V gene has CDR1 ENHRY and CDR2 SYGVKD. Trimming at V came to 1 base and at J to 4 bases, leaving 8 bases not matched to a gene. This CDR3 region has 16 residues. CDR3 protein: CAISEFSGTAGETQYF. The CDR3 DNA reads TGTGCCATCAGTGAGTTTAGCGGGACCGCGGGAGAGACCCAGTACTTC.

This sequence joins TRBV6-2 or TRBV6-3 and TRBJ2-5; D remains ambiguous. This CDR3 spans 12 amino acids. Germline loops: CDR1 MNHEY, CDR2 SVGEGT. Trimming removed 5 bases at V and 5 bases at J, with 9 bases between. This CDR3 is CASSPRIETQYF. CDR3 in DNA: TGTGCCAGCAGTCCTCGGATCGAGACCCAGTACTTC.

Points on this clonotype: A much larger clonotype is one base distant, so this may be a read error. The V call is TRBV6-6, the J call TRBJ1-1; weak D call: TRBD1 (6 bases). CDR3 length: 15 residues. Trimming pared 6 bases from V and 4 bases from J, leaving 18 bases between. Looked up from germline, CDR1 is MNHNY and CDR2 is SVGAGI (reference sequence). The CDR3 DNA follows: TGTGCCAGCAGACGAGGGGGAGATTGGGGCACTGAAGCTTTCTTT. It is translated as CASRRGGDWGTEAFF.

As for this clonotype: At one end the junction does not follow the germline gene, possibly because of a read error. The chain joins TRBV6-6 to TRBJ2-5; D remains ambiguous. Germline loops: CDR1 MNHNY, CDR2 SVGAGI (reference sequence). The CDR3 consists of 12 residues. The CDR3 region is CGSWTGQETQYF. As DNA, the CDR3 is TGTGGCAGCTGGACGGGCCAAGAGACCCAGTACTTC.

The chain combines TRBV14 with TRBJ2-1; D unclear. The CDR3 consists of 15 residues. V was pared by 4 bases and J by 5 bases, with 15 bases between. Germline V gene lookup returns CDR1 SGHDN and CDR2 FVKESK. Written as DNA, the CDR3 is TGTGCCAGCAGCCCGCGCCGACATGTCCACAATGAGCAGTTCTTC. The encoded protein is CASSPRRHVHNEQFF.

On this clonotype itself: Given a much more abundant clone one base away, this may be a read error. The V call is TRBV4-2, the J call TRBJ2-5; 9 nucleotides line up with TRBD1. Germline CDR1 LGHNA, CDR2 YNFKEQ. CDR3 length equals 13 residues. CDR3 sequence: CASSRQGGETHYF. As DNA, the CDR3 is TGTGCCAGCAGCCGACAGGGGGGAGAGACCCATTACTTC.

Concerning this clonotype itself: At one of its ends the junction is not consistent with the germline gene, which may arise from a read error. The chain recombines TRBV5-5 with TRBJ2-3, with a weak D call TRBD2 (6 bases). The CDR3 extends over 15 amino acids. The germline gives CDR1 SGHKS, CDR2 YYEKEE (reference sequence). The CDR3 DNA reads TGTGCCAGCAGCTTAGCGGGTATAGTCACAGATACGCAGTGTTTT. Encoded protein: CASSLAGIVTDTQCF.

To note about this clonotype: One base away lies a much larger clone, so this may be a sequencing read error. The CDR3 protein is CASSLSGINGYTF. In DNA form, the CDR3 reads TGTGCCAGCAGCTTGTCAGGAATCAATGGCTACACCTTC. The J gene is TRBJ1-2, the V gene TRBV7-2; D is undetermined. The CDR3 totals 13 residues. The V end lost 3 bases, the J end lost 6 bases, and 11 bases lay between the germline ends. Germline CDR1 SGHTA, CDR2 FQGNSA.

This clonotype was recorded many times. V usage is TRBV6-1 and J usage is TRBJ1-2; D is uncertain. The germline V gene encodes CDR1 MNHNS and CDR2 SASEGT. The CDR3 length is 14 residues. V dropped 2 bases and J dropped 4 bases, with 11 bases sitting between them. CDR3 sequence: CASSETHGTYGYTF. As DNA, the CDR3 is TGTGCCAGCAGTGAAACTCACGGAACCTATGGCTACACCTTC.

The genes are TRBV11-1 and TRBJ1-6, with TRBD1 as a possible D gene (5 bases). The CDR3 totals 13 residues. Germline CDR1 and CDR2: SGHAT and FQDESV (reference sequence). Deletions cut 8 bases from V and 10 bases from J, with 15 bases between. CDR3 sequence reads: CASGRTLASPLHF. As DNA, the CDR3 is TGTGCCAGCGGCCGGACACTGGCATCACCCCTCCACTTT.

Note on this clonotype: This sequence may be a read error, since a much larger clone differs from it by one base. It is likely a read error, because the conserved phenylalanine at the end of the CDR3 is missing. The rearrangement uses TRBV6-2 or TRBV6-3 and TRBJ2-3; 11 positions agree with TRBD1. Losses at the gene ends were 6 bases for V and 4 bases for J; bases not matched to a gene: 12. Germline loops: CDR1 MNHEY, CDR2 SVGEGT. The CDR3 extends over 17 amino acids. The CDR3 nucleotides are TGTGCCAGCAGCAAACATCGAGGACAGGGGGCATCAGATACGCAGTATTAT. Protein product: CASSKHRGQGASDTQYY.

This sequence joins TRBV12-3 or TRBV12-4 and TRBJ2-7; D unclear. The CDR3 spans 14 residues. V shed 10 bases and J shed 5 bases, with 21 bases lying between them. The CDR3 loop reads CANRNQEEIDEQYF. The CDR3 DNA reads TGTGCCAACCGGAACCAGGAAGAGATCGACGAGCAGTACTTC.

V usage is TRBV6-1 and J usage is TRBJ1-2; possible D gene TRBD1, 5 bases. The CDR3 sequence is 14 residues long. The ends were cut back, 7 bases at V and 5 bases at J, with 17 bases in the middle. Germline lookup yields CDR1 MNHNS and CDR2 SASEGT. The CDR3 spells CASTPSGTAYGYTF. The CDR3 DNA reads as TGTGCCAGCACTCCATCCGGGACGGCTTATGGCTACACCTTC.

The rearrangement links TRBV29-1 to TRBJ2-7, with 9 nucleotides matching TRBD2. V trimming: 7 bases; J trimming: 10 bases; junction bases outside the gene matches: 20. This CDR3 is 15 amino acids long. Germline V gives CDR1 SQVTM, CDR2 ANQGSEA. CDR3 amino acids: CSAARVTSGSTEQYF. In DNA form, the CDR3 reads TGCAGCGCTGCCCGTGTGACTAGCGGAAGTACGGAACAGTACTTC.

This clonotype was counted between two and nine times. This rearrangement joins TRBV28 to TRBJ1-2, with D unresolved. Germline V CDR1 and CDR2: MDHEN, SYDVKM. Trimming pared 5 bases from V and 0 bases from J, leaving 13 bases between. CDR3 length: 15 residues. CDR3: CASSTPGRANYGYTF. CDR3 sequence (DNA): TGTGCCAGCAGTACCCCGGGCAGAGCTAACTATGGCTACACCTTC.

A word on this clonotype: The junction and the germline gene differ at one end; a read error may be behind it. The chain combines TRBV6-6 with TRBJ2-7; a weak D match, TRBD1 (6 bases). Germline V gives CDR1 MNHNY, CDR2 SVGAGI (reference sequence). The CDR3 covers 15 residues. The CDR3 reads CASSYPQGSDYGQYF. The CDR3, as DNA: TGTGCCAGCAGTTACCCTCAGGGGAGCGACTACGGGCAGTACTTC.